These 18 T cell receptor beta chains originate from one sample sequenced in a study of metastatic and nonmetastatic thyroid tumors. The entire patient cohort was treatment-naive prior to thyroid surgery. From the PCR reads, TCRdb re-called clones with MiXCR. This sample has approximately 90,000 clones, with roughly an eighth found just once. Sample: blood. These receptors were taken from a female donor with papillary thyroid cancer or a benign thyroid nodule (not recorded which). Some clones in this sample may be carry-over from other donors' samples.

Ten or more counts support this clone. This chain uses TRBV27 with TRBJ2-1; a possible D gene is TRBD1 (7 bases). Germline assignment: CDR1 MNHEY and CDR2 SMNVEV (reference sequence). The CDR3 loop spans 16 amino acids. The V end was cut by 8 bases, the J end by 0 bases, with 17 bases between. CDR3 sequence reads: CASGRGRDSSYNEQFF. In DNA form, the CDR3 reads TGTGCCAGCGGACGGGGGCGGGACAGCTCCTACAATGAGCAGTTCTTC.

This clone showed up many times. This chain joins TRBV16 and TRBJ2-1; 7 bases agree with TRBD1. The CDR3 totals 16 residues. The germline V gene encodes CDR1 KGHSY and CDR2 FQNENV. The V and J ends lost 0 bases and 3 bases, in that order; junction bases with no gene match: 5. CDR3 in amino acids: CASSQSWDRIYNEQFF. The CDR3 DNA reads as TGTGCCAGCAGCCAATCATGGGACAGAATCTACAATGAGCAGTTCTTC.

This clone was recorded at least ten times. The chain recombines TRBV18 with TRBJ2-1; a possible D gene is TRBD1 (6 bases). Germline V gene lookup returns CDR1 KGHSH and CDR2 LQKENI. V dropped 2 bases and J dropped 4 bases, with 12 bases sitting between them. The CDR3 covers 15 residues. CDR3 region: CASSPTGTNYNEQFF. CDR3 nucleotides: TGTGCCAGCTCACCAACCGGGACAAATTACAATGAGCAGTTCTTC. The full variable domain, completed using reference TRBV18 and TRBJ2-1, is NAGVMQNPRHLVRRRGQEARLRCSPMKGHSHVYWYRQLPEEGLKFMVYLQKENIIDESGMPKERFSAEFPKEGPSILRIQQVVRGDSAAYFCASSPTGTNYNEQFFGPGTRLTVL.

This clone was picked up many times. V usage is TRBV10-3 and J usage is TRBJ1-1; D not certain. The germline CDR1 and CDR2 sequences are ENHRY and SYGVKD. This CDR3 spans 11 amino acids. Trimming cost V 6 bases and J 4 bases, with 6 bases left between them. CDR3 sequence: CAIRSGTEAFF. CDR3 coding DNA: TGTGCCATCAGGAGCGGCACTGAAGCTTTCTTT.

There are a few counts of this clone. Possible read error: a much larger clone is one base away. The CDR3 sequence is CASTLPGGRGDYGYTF. CDR3 nucleotides: TGTGCCAGCACCTTACCTGGGGGACGGGGGGACTATGGCTACACCTTC. V is TRBV28 and J is TRBJ1-2, with a possible D match to TRBD1 (5 bases). Germline CDR1 MDHEN, CDR2 SYDVKM. The CDR3 is 16 amino acids. The V end lost 7 bases, the J end lost 3 bases, and 21 bases lay between the germline ends.

Comments on this clone: This may arise from a read error, as a much more abundant clone is one base away. The chain carries TRBV5-6 and TRBJ2-7; D ambiguous. Per the germline V gene, CDR1 is SGHDT and CDR2 is YYEEEE. The CDR3 covers 13 residues. Trimming removed 1 base at V and 9 bases at J, with 14 bases between. The DNA for the CDR3 is TGTGCCAGCAGCTTGCGACGCACCTACTGGCAGTACTTC. Encoded protein: CASSLRRTYWQYF.

This clone was counted at least ten times. The gene calls are TRBV27 and TRBJ2-7; 8 bases agree with TRBD2. Germline lookup yields CDR1 MNHEY and CDR2 SMNVEV (reference sequence). The CDR3 sequence is 14 residues long. V was pared by 5 bases and J by 4 bases, with 7 bases of the junction left unmatched. In nucleotides, the CDR3 is TGTGCCAGCAGTGTGGGGACTAGGGGTTACGAGCAGTACTTC. This sequence encodes CASSVGTRGYEQYF.

The sample holds many counts of this clone. The chain uses TRBV7-2 and TRBJ2-7; 8 bases line up with TRBD1. With V trimmed by 5 bases and J by 0 bases, 6 bases remained unmatched. Looked up from germline, CDR1 is SGHTA and CDR2 is FQGNSA. This CDR3 is built from 15 residues. The CDR3 region has the DNA TGTGCCAGCAGCCCAGACAGGGGCCTCTCCTACGAGCAGTACTTC. It yields the protein CASSPDRGLSYEQYF.

This clone was counted at least ten times. A much larger clone differs by one base, so this may be a read error. The CDR3 does not close with the conserved phenylalanine or tryptophan, likely indicating a read error. This chain joins TRBV28 and TRBJ1-1; no reliable D call. This CDR3 is 14 amino acids long. Looked up from germline, CDR1 is MDHEN and CDR2 is SYDVKM. Trimming cost V 11 bases and J 4 bases, with 20 bases left between them. CDR3 residues: CAALPTHASTEAFL. The CDR3 bases are TGTGCCGCCCTACCAACCCATGCGTCCACTGAAGCTTTCCTT.

This clone was found many times. The chain couples TRBV20-1 to TRBJ2-5; 9 bases line up with TRBD2. The CDR3 contains 13 residues. V shed 6 bases and J 7 bases; nucleotides not matched to a gene: 9. Germline CDR1 and CDR2: DFQATT and SNEGSKA (reference sequence). The DNA of the CDR3 is TGCAGTGCCCGGGACCCGCGGGGGGGGACCCAGTACTTC. This encodes CSARDPRGGTQYF.

This clone was observed many times. The chain combines TRBV7-3 with TRBJ2-3, with 7 bases aligning to TRBD2. The CDR3 is 15 amino acids. Trimming at V came to 2 bases and at J to 1 base, leaving 3 bases not matched to a gene. The V gene's germline CDR1 is SGHTA and CDR2 FQGTGA. The CDR3 here is CASSLGLAGTDTQYF. The CDR3, as DNA: TGTGCCAGCAGCTTAGGGCTAGCGGGCACAGATACGCAGTATTTT.

Worth noting for this clone: Since a much larger clone is just one base distant, this may be a read error. The gene calls are TRBV19 and TRBJ1-5, with TRBD1 matching over 7 bases. The CDR3 has 15 amino acids. Germline assignment: CDR1 LNHDA and CDR2 SQIVND (reference sequence). J gave up 4 bases and V 3 bases, and 6 bases lay outside the gene matches. As DNA, the CDR3 is TGTGCCAGTAGTATGCGGCACAGGGGAAATCAGCCCCAGCATTTT. It yields the protein CASSMRHRGNQPQHF.

The rearrangement joins TRBV4-2 to TRBJ1-6; D gene unclear. V was trimmed by 0 bases and J by 10 bases, leaving 10 bases between them. This CDR3 has 14 residues. CDR1 is LGHNA, CDR2 YNFKEQ, per germline. CDR3: CASSQDRYYSPLHF. DNA of the CDR3: TGTGCCAGCAGCCAAGATAGGTACTACTCACCCCTCCACTTT.

This clone was counted at least ten times. The chain recombines TRBV11-2 with TRBJ1-1; tentatively, D is TRBD1 (5 bases). With 2 bases removed from V and 0 bases from J, the gap between germline ends came to 7 bases. The germline gives CDR1 SGHAT, CDR2 FQNNGV. CDR3 length: 14 residues. The CDR3 DNA sequence: TGTGCCAGCAGCTTAAGGACACTGAACACTGAAGCTTTCTTT. Translating it yields CASSLRTLNTEAFF. The whole variable domain, filled in from reference TRBV11-2 and TRBJ1-1, reads EAGVAQSPRYKIIEKRQSVAFWCNPISGHATLYWYQQILGQGPKLLIQFQNNGVVDDSQLPKDRFSAERLKGVDSTLKIQPAKLEDSAVYLCASSLRTLNTEAFFGQGTRLTVV.

This clone was seen at least ten times. The rearrangement uses TRBV28 and TRBJ1-2; 11 bases are a match to TRBD1. The germline V gene has CDR1 MDHEN and CDR2 SYDVKM. CDR3 size: 13 residues. Trimming cost V 4 bases and J 8 bases; bases outside gene matches: 3. The CDR3 nucleotides read TGTGCCAGCAGTTGGGGACAGGGGGTGGGCTACACCTTC. Its translation: CASSWGQGVGYTF.

The chain employs TRBV6-4 and TRBJ2-2; 9 positions agree with TRBD1. The trim removed 0 bases at V and 4 bases at J, leaving 3 bases unmatched. Germline lookup yields CDR1 MRHNA and CDR2 SNTAGT. The CDR3 length is 16 residues. The CDR3 reads CASSDSGQGGTGELFF. The CDR3 nucleotides are TGTGCCAGCAGTGACTCGGGACAGGGCGGCACCGGGGAGCTGTTTTTT.

This clone was seen only a few times. J is TRBJ2-7 and V is TRBV20-1; 9 nucleotides match TRBD2. The germline V gene encodes CDR1 DFQATT and CDR2 SNEGSKA (reference sequence). The CDR3 loop spans 16 amino acids. V gave up 2 bases and J gave up 3 bases; unmatched junction bases: 11. In nucleotides, the CDR3 is TGCAGTGCTAGAATCTTCTCTAGCGGGGAACACTACGAGCAGTACTTC. This translates into CSARIFSSGEHYEQYF.

This clone came up a few times. A much bigger clone sits one base away, suggesting this may be a read error. The V call is TRBV15, the J call TRBJ2-6; 7 bases align to TRBD1. The CDR3 covers 16 residues. Germline CDR1 is LNHNV and CDR2 is YYDKDF (reference sequence). The CDR3 region has the DNA TGTGCCACCAGCACTAACAGGGGATCTGGGGCCAACGTCCCGACTTTC. Amino acids: CATSTNRGSGANVPTF.